This TCR beta chain emerged from a study of T cell responses to AZD1222 COVID-19 vaccine. Study-wide context: Second-dose intervals of approximately 4 or approximately 12 weeks were pooled. Findings and limits, study-wide: At study baseline, merely more than 5 AZD1222 recipients were seropositive. With dominance at 160-218 and 743-854, vaccine-associated CD4 TCRs spanned spike. Females made up more of the donors, who were largely white British, and clonal diversity may have come out too low.

Comment on this clone: Its antigen is currently unknown.

Measured with immunoSEQ multiplex PCR; TCRdb has only the in-frame clones, and not every one. This sample has roughly 120,000 clones, with about 87% found just once. The CDR3 is 14 residues long. Germline V gene data show CDR1 as SGHAT and CDR2 as FQNNGV. Trimming left V 2 bases short and J 5 bases short, with 13 bases between. This rearrangement joins TRBV11-2 to TRBJ2-7; no clear D. The specimen was peripheral blood, collected on day 0 of AZD1222 vaccination. The clonotype was recovered from an adult in good health. CDR3 sequence reads: CASSLRRYQNEQYF. In nucleotides, the CDR3 is TGTGCCAGCAGCTTAAGACGGTATCAGAACGAGCAGTACTTC.